A selection of T cell receptor beta chains follows, all from one sample in a study of CD8+CD57+ T cells in acquired aplastic anemia. TCRdb recomputed calls from the reads with MiXCR, one row per CDR3 protein. The table lists about 270,000 distinct CDR3 sequences, approximately 56% of them singletons. Material: sorted CD4+, CD8+, or CD8+CD57+ T cells (not recorded which) from PBMCs. The receptors stem from a human donor with severe aplastic anemia or a healthy control (not recorded which). Both conserved end residues are part of each CDR3. The order of the fields is D gene, V gene, J gene, clone size, CDR3 DNA, CDR3 protein. D genes are given only for firm matches. A clone size is listed for some rows: how often the clone was seen (once, few, many), or a class if it is expanded.

>.|TRBV15|TRBJ1-3|.
TGTGCCACCAGCAGAGGAAACACCATATATTTT
CATSRGNTIYF
>.|TRBV15|TRBJ1-2|few
TGTGCCACCAGCAGAGACCAGGGGTTCCCCTATGGCTACACCTTC
CATSRDQGFPYGYTF
>TRBD2|TRBV9|TRBJ2-7|few
TGTGCCAGCAGCGTAGGTCTAGCGGGAGGAGAGCAGTACTTC
CASSVGLAGGEQYF
>.|TRBV18|TRBJ2-2|many
TGTGCCAGCTCACCACTCGGCACCGGGGAGCTGTTTTTT
CASSPLGTGELFF
>TRBD1|TRBV5-1|TRBJ2-5|once
TGTGCTAGCAGCTTGGCGACAGGGTCGGGAGAGACCCAGTACTTC
CASSLATGSGETQYF
>.|TRBV7-2|TRBJ2-3|many
TGTGCCAGCAGCTTAGCGGGGGGGCCCAGCACAGATACGCAGTATTTT
CASSLAGGPSTDTQYF
>TRBD1|TRBV2|TRBJ1-2|few
TGTGCCAGCAGTGAACGGCACAGGGGCTCCACCAACTATGGCTACACCTTC
CASSERHRGSTNYGYTF
>.|TRBV6-2/TRBV6-3|TRBJ1-5|many
TGTGCCAGCAGTACAAGTAAGCATCAGCCCCAGCATTTT
CASSTSKHQPQHF
>TRBD1|TRBV7-8|TRBJ2-2|.
TGTGCCAGCAGCGTTAACCGGGACAGGGGCACCGGGGAGCTGTTTTTT
CASSVNRDRGTGELFF
>.|TRBV24-1|TRBJ2-7|few
TGTGCCACCAGTGTTGACAGGCGCGAGCAGTACTTC
CATSVDRREQYF
>.|TRBV2|TRBJ2-1|few
TGTGCCATCGTGAGGGGATCCTACAATGAGCAGTTCTTC
CAIVRGSYNEQFF
>.|TRBV29-1|TRBJ1-4|.
TGCAGCGTCAAGACAGGTGGTAATGAAAAACTGTTTTTT
CSVKTGGNEKLFF
>.|TRBV6-4|TRBJ1-1|few
TGTGCCAGCAGTGACTCGCCCGGGACAACTGAAGCTTTCTTT
CASSDSPGTTEAFF
>.|TRBV7-9|TRBJ2-7|.
TGTGCCAGCAGGGACACCTACGAGCAGTACTTC
CASRDTYEQYF
>TRBD1|TRBV2|TRBJ1-5|few
TGTGCCAGCAGTGACGAAGACAGGGATCTGTCGCCCCAGCATTTT
CASSDEDRDLSPQHF
>TRBD1|TRBV20-1|TRBJ2-3|.
TGCAGTGCTAGAGCCGGGACAGGGGGGCCCACAGATACGCAGTATTTT
CSARAGTGGPTDTQYF
>.|TRBV7-3|TRBJ1-6|few
TGTGCCAGCAGCTTACCCCAGGGGACCTCACCCCTCCACTTT
CASSLPQGTSPLHF
>.|TRBV7-9|TRBJ2-7|.
TGTGCCAGCAGCTCCGTAAAGGGGGGGTACGAGCAGTACTTC
CASSSVKGGYEQYF
>TRBD1|TRBV6-5|TRBJ1-2|.
TGTGCCAGCAGAGCGACAGGGGGTGGCTACACCTTC
CASRATGGGYTF
>.|TRBV2|TRBJ2-7|.
TGTGCCAGCAGTGGGGAAGACAGTTCCTACGAGCAGTACTTC
CASSGEDSSYEQYF
>TRBD2|TRBV7-3|TRBJ2-7|.
TGTGCCAGCAGCTTATATCCTAGCGGAAACTACGAGCAGTACTTC
CASSLYPSGNYEQYF
>.|TRBV7-8|TRBJ2-7|once
TGTGCCAGCAGAAGAGGGAAATTAGACGGGGCCTACGAGCAGTACTTC
CASRRGKLDGAYEQYF
>TRBD1|TRBV2|TRBJ1-1|.
TGTGCCAGCAGTTACTCGAGAGGCAGCGGGACAGGGAACACTGAAGCTTTCTTT
CASSYSRGSGTGNTEAFF
>.|TRBV29-1|TRBJ1-1|.
TGCAGCGTCGCTAACAGGGTGAACACTGAAGCTTTCTTT
CSVANRVNTEAFF
>TRBD2|TRBV11-2|TRBJ2-1|.
TGTGCCAGCAGCGGGACTAGCGCGTCCTACAATGAGCAGTTCTTC
CASSGTSASYNEQFF
>.|TRBV2|TRBJ2-1|.
TGTGCCAAGGGACCTTTCTACAATGAGCAGTTCTTC
CAKGPFYNEQFF
>TRBD2|TRBV9|TRBJ2-7|many
TGTGCCAGCAGCGTAGGCGAGCGGGACCCAGCCTACGAGCAGTACTTC
CASSVGERDPAYEQYF